This T cell receptor beta chain was sequenced in a study of blood T cell repertoires in COVID-19. Self-reported history from a screening survey and questionnaire set each donor's cohort. Assay: immunoSEQ multiplex PCR; the TCRdb copy retains only in-frame clones and omits some. The table includes about 210,000 clones, approximately 81% detected once. Source material: PBMCs or T cells enriched from blood (not recorded which). This TCR came from a woman aged 45 to 65 with acute COVID-19.

CDR3 nucleotides: TGTGCCAGCAGTCCTAGTGGGTATGGCTACACCTTC. Translating gives CASSPSGYGYTF. The chain carries TRBV28 and TRBJ1-2; D not resolved. The CDR3 sequence is 12 residues long. V lost 5 bases and J 5 bases, leaving 9 bases between the germline ends. In germline, CDR1 is MDHEN, CDR2 SYDVKM.